The rows below give T cell receptor beta chains drawn from one sample of a study of siplizumab effects on memory and regulatory T cells. The repertoire was sequenced with immunoSEQ multiplex PCR; TCRdb's copy has only in-frame clones and lacks some. The sample lists more than 85,000 clones, roughly 92% seen once, with 1% to 1.5% in the top ten. The specimen sequenced was CD4+ T cells sorted from blood. These receptors all stem from a human donor in good health. CDR3s include the opening cysteine and the closing phenylalanine or tryptophan. The order of the fields is V gene, J gene, CDR3 protein.

V: TRBV5-6
J: TRBJ2-4
CDR3: CASSLPAGGQLAKNIQYF

V: TRBV4-1
J: TRBJ1-1
CDR3: CASSQGSGQGAVNTEAFF

V: TRBV18
J: TRBJ2-2
CDR3: CASSPPSGTGELFF

V: TRBV19
J: TRBJ2-1
CDR3: CASSIGTSGWEQFF

V: TRBV9
J: TRBJ2-7
CDR3: CASSVGVGGNSYEQYF

V: TRBV4-1
J: TRBJ1-1
CDR3: CASSQELQGVRSIAFF

V: TRBV9
J: TRBJ2-1
CDR3: CASSVKLAGEREQFF

V: TRBV6-1
J: TRBJ1-2
CDR3: CAIRGAIINYGYTF

V: TRBV7-3
J: TRBJ2-3
CDR3: CASSPTSGVDTQYF

V: TRBV10-2
J: TRBJ2-4
CDR3: CASSESTSGKNIQYF

V: TRBV18
J: TRBJ2-1
CDR3: CASSPGQGTRNEQFF

V: TRBV6-6
J: TRBJ2-3
CDR3: CASSLPSSPDTQYF